The rows below give T cell receptor beta chains drawn from one sample of a study of T cell clusters in autoimmune cytopenias. Reprocessing the multiplex PCR reads, TCRdb reports a single entry for every CDR3 protein and omits DNA. This sample's table reports around 8,200 distinct CDR3 sequences. The sample taken for sequencing was peripheral blood. The receptors here all came from a human donor with an autoimmune cytopenia or autoimmune hepatitis (not recorded which). Both conserved end residues are part of each CDR3. The order of the fields is clone size, V gene, J gene, CDR3 protein. For some rows the clone size is stated as once, few or many, or as a class when expanded; others skip it.

-	TRBV27	TRBJ2-1	CASHLSGLAYNEQFF
-	TRBV18	TRBJ1-4	CASSPSGGFNEKLFF
-	TRBV5-4	TRBJ2-3	CASSLDRAGTDTQYF
medium-sized	TRBV12-3/TRBV12-4	TRBJ1-6	CASSRGRNSPLHF
-	TRBV27	TRBJ2-3	CASSQGTSFVPDTQYF
medium-sized	TRBV12-3/TRBV12-4	TRBJ1-5	CASSSNGRFNQPQHF
medium-sized	TRBV29-1	TRBJ1-2	CSVLAVGVYGYTF
medium-sized	TRBV30	TRBJ2-1	CAWSVGIRASGAGYNEQFF
-	TRBV20-1	TRBJ1-2	CSARVPGQGNGYTF
-	TRBV27	TRBJ2-1	CASSAGTSGISEQFF
-	TRBV19	TRBJ1-4	CASSKKAPEKLFF
-	TRBV19	TRBJ2-7	CASSMGQGPSSSYEQYF
-	TRBV15	TRBJ2-1	CATSRDEGLADEREQFF
medium-sized	TRBV6-5	TRBJ1-2	CASSTAWAANYGYTF
-	TRBV5-6	TRBJ2-2	CASSLEGIGGFRTGELFF
-	TRBV12-3/TRBV12-4	TRBJ1-2	CASSSRDGYTF
-	TRBV18	TRBJ2-5	CASSPLELQETQYF
-	TRBV19	TRBJ1-1	CASSMVQGLNTEAFF
-	TRBV18	TRBJ1-5	CASSTGAYQPQHF
-	TRBV27	TRBJ2-5	CASRRATRETQYF
medium-sized	TRBV27	TRBJ2-7	CASSLKHSGAYEQYF
-	TRBV11-2	TRBJ2-7	CASSLEKTYEQYF
medium-sized	TRBV11-2	TRBJ2-1	CASSRTGNYNEQFF
-	TRBV30	TRBJ1-5	CAWMEARGNQPQHF
-	TRBV12-3/TRBV12-4	TRBJ2-3	CASSLFGLVSGKGDTQYF
-	TRBV19	TRBJ1-5	CASSKTSRAGLNQPQHF
-	TRBV30	TRBJ2-5	CAWSGDSGAQETQYF
-	TRBV30	TRBJ1-2	CAWSGGGLYGYTF
-	TRBV6-6	TRBJ1-6	CASSRDRGYSPLHF
medium-sized	TRBV7-2	TRBJ2-1	CASSLAGGYNEQFF
-	TRBV6-5	TRBJ2-7	CASTRTSGSLGSYEQYF
medium-sized	TRBV6-5	TRBJ2-1	CASSEWVSSHEQFF
medium-sized	TRBV6-4	TRBJ2-3	CASSDKGSTDTQYF